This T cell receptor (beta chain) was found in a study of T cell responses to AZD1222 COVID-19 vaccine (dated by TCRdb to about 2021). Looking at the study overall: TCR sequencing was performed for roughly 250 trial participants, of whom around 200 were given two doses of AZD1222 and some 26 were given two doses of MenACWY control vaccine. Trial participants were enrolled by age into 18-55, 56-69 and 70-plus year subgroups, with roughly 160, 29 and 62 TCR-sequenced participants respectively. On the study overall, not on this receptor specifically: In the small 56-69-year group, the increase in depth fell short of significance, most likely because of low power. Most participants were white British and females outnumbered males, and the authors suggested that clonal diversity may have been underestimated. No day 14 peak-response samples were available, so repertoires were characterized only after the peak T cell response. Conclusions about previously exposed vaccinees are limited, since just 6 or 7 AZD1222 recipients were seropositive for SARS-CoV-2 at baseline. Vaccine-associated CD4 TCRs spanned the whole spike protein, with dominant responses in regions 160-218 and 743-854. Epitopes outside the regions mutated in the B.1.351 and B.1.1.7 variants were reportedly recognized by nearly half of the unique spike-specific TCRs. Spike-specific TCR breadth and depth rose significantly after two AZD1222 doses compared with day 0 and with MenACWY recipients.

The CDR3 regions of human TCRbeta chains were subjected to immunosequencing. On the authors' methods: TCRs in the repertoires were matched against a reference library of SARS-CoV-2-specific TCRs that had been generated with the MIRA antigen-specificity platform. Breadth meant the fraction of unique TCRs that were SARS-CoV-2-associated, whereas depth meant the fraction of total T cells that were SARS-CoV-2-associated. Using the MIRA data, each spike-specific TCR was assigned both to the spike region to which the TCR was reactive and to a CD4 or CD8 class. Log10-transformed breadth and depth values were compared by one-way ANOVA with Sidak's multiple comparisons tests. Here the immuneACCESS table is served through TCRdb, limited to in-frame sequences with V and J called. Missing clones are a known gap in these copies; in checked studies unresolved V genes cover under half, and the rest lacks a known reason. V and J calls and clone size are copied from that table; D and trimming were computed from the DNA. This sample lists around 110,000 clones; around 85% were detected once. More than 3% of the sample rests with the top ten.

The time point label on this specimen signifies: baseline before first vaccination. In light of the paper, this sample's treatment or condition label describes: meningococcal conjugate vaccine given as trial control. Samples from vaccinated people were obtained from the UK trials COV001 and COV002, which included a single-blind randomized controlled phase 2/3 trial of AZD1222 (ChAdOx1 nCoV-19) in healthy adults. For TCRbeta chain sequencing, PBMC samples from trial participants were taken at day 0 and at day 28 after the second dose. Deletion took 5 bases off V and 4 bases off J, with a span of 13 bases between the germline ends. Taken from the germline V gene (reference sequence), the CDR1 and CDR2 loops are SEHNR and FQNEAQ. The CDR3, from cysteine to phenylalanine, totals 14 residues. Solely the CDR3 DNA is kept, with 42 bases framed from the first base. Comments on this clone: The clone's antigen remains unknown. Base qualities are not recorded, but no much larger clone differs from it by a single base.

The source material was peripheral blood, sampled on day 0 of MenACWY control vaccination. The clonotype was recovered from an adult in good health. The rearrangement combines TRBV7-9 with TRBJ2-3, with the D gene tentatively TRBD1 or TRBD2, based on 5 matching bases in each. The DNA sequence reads TGTGCCAGCAGCCTAACCCAGGGAGCAGATACGCAGTATTTT. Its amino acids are CASSLTQGADTQYF. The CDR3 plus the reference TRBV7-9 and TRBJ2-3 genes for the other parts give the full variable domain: DTGVSQNPRHKITKRGQNVTFRCDPISEHNRLYWYRQTLGQGPEFLTYFQNEAQLEKSRLLSDRFSAERPKGSFSTLEIQRTEQGDSAMYLCASSLTQGADTQYFGPGTRLTVL.